The 3 T cell receptor beta chains below come from one sample, sequenced in a study of patients and donors after allogeneic stem cell transplantation. TCRdb fed the RT-PCR reads into MiXCR, producing one record per CDR3 protein. Of approximately 160,000 distinct CDR3 sequences listed, 20% to 25% are singletons. Sample: blood, either unsorted or a sorted T cell fraction (not recorded which). Every receptor here comes from a human donor who was either an allogeneic HSCT recipient or a stem cell or donor lymphocyte infusion donor (not recorded which). It is not recorded whose cells these are; they may come from a transplant donor.

This chain links TRBV5-1 with TRBJ2-7; 10 nucleotides match TRBD2. The CDR3 runs 16 residues. With V trimmed by 0 bases and J by 0 bases, 3 bases remained unmatched. Germline values: CDR1 SGHRS, CDR2 YFSETQ. The CDR3 reads CASSLEGLAYSYEQYF. The DNA of the CDR3 is TGCGCCAGCAGCTTGGAGGGACTAGCGTACTCCTACGAGCAGTACTTC.

This clonotype has a handful of counts. The chain is built from TRBV9 and TRBJ2-1, with 7 bases matching TRBD1. Germline V gene lookup returns CDR1 SGDLS and CDR2 YYNGEE. The CDR3 contains 16 residues. V gave up 0 bases and J gave up 6 bases; unmatched junction bases: 9. The CDR3 DNA is TGTGCCAGCAGCGTAGACACGGGACAGAACTTCAATGAGCAGTTCTTC. Amino acids: CASSVDTGQNFNEQFF.

At least ten counts were recorded for this clonotype. The chain uses TRBV5-1 and TRBJ1-2, with 7 bases identical to TRBD1. Germline V gene sequence: CDR1 SGHRS, CDR2 YFSETQ. The CDR3 is made up of 16 amino acids. V trimming: 4 bases; J trimming: 5 bases; junction bases outside the gene matches: 14. As DNA, the CDR3 is TGCGCCAGCAGCCAAACCGACAGGGCCGTAATGTATGGCTACACCTTC. The encoded protein is CASSQTDRAVMYGYTF.